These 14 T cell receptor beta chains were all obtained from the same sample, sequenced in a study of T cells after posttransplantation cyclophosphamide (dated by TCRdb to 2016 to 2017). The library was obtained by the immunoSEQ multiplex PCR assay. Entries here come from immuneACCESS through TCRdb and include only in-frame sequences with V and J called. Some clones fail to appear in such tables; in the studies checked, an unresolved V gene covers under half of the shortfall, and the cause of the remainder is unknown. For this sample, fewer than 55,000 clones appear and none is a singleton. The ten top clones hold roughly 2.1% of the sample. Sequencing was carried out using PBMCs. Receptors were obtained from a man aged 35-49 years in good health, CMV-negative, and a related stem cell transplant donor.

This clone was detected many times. The CDR3 loop reads CASSSPDRANEKLFF. CDR3 coding DNA: TGTGCCAGCAGCTCCCCGGACAGGGCGAATGAAAAACTGTTTTTT. The chain couples TRBV7-2 to TRBJ1-4; 8 nucleotides agree with TRBD1. The CDR3 totals 15 residues. Losses at the gene ends were 4 bases for V and 5 bases for J; bases not matched to a gene: 6. The V gene's germline CDR1 is SGHTA and CDR2 FQGNSA.

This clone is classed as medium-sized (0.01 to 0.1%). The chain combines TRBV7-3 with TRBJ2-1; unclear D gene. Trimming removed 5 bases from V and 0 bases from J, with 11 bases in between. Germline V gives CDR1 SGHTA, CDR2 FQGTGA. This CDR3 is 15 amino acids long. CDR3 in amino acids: CASSPDLSSYNEQFF. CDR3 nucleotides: TGTGCCAGCAGCCCCGACTTGAGCTCCTACAATGAGCAGTTCTTC.

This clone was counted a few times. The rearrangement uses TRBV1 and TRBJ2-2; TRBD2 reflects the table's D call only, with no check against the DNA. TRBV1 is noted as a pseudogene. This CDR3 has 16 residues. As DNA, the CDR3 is TGCACCACCCTACTAGCGGGGGGACCGAACACCGGGGAGCTGTTTTTT. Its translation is CTTLLAGGPNTGELFF.

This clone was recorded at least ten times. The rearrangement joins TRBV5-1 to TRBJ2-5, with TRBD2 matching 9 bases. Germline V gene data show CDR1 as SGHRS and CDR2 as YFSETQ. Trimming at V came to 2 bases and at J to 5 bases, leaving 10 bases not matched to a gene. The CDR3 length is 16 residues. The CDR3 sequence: CASSLSSGAYTETQYF. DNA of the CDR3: TGCGCCAGCAGCTTATCTAGCGGGGCTTACACGGAGACCCAGTACTTC. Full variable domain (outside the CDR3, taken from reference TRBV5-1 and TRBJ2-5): KAGVTQTPRYLIKTRGQQVTLSCSPISGHRSVSWYQQTPGQGLQFLFEYFSETQRNKGNFPGRFSGRQFSNSRSEMNVSTLELGDSALYLCASSLSSGAYTETQYFGPGTRLLVL.

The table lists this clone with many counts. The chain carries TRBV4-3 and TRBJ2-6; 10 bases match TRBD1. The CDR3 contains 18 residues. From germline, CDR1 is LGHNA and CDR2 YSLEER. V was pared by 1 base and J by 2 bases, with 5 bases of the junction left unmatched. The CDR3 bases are TGCGCCAGCAGCCAAGCCCCGGGACAGGGGACTGGGGCCAACGTCCTGACTTTC. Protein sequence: CASSQAPGQGTGANVLTF.

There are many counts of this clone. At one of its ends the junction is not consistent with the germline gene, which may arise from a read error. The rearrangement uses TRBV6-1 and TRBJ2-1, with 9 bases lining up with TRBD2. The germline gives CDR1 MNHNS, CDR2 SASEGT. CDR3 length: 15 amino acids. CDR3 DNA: TGTGCCAGCAGGGAAGCGGGAGGAGTCTACAATGAGCAGTTCTTC. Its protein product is CASREAGGVYNEQFF.

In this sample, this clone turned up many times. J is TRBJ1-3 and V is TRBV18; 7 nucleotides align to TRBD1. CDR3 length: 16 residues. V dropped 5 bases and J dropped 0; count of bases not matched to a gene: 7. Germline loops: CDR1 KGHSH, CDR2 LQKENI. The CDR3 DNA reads TGTGCCAGCTCAACCGGGACAGCGAGCTCTGGAAACACCATATATTTT. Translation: CASSTGTASSGNTIYF.

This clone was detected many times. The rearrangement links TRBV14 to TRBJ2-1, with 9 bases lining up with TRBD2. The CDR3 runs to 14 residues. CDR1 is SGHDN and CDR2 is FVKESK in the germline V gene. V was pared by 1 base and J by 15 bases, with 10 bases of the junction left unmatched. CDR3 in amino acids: CASSQGRVSGSLFF. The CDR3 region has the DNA TGTGCCAGCAGCCAAGGGCGGGTTAGCGGGAGTCTGTTCTTC.

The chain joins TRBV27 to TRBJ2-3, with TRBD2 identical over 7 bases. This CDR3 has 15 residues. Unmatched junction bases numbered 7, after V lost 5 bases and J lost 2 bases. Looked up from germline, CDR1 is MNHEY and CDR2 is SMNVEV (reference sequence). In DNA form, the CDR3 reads TGTGCCAGCAGTCTCAGCGGGGTCAACACAGATACGCAGTATTTT. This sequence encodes CASSLSGVNTDTQYF.

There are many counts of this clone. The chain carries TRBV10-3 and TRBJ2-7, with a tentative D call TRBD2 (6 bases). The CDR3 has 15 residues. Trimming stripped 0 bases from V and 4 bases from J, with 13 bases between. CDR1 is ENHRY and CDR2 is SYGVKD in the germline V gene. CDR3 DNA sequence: TGTGCCATCAGTGAGTCTGGGCGGGACCGGTACGAGCAGTACGTC. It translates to CAISESGRDRYEQYV.

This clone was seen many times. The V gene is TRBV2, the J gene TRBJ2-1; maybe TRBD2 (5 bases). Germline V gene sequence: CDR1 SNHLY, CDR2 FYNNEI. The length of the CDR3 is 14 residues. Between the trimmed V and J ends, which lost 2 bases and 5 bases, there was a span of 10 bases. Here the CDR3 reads CASSERWRDNEQFF. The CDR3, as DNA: TGTGCCAGCAGTGAAAGGTGGCGGGACAATGAGCAGTTCTTC.

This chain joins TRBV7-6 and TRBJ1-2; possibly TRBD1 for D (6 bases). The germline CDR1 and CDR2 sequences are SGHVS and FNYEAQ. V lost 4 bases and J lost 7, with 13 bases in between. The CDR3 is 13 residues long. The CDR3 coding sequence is TGTGCCAGCAGCTCCGTGACAGGCGGTGGCTACACCTTC. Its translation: CASSSVTGGGYTF. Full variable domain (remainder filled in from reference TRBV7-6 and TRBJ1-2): GAGVSQSPRYKVTKRGQDVALRCDPISGHVSLYWYRQALGQGPEFLTYFNYEAQQDKSGLPNDRFSAERPEGSISTLTIQRTEQRDSAMYRCASSSVTGGGYTFGSGTRLTVV.

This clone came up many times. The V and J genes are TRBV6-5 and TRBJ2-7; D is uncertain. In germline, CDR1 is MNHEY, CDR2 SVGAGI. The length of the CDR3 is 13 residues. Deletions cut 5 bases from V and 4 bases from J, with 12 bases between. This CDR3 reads CASSRNDKYEQYF. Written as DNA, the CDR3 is TGTGCCAGCAGTCGAAACGACAAGTACGAGCAGTACTTC.

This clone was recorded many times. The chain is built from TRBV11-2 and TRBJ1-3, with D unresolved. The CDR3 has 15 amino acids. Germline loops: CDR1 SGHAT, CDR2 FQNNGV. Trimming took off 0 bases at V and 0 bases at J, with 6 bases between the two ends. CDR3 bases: TGTGCCAGCAGCTTAGATTTCGGCTCTGGAAACACCATATATTTT. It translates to CASSLDFGSGNTIYF.